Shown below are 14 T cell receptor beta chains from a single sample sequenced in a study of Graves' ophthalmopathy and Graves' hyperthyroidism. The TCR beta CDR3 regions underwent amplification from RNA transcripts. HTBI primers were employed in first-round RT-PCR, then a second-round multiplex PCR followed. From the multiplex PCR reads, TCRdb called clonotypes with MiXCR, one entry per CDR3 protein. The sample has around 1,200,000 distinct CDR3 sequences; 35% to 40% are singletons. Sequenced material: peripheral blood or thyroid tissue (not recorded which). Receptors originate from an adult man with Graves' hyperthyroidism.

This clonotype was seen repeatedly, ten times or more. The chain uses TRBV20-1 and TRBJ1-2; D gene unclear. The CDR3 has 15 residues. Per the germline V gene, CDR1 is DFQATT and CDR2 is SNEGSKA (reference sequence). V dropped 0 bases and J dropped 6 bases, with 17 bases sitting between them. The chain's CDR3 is CSARDSVPRGNGYTF. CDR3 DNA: TGCAGTGCTAGAGATAGTGTTCCTCGGGGTAATGGCTACACCTTC.

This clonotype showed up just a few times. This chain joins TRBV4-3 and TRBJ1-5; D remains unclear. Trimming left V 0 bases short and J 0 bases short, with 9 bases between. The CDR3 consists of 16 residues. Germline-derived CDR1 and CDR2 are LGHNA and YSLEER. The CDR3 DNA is TGCGCCAGCAGCCAAGATACGGGCGTTAGCAATCAGCCCCAGCATTTT. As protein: CASSQDTGVSNQPQHF.

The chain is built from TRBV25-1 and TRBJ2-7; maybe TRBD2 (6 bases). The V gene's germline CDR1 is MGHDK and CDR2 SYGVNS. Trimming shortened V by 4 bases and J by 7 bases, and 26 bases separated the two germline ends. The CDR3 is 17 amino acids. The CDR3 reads CASSAPSGVFRYNEQYF. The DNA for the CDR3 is TGTGCCAGCAGTGCTCCATCGGGGGTGTTTCGCTACAATGAGCAGTACTTC.

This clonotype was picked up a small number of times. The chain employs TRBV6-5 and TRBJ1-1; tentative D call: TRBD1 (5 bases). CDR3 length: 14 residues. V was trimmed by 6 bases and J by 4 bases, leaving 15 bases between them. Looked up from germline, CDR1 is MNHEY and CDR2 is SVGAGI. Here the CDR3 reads CASRRVVGGTEAFF. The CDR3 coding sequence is TGTGCCAGCAGAAGGGTGGTGGGGGGCACTGAAGCTTTCTTT.

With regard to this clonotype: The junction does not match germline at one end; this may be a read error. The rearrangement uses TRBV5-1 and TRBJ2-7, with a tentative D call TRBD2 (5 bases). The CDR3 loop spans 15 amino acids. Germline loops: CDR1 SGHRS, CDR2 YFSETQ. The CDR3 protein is CASSSLGSRTGELYF. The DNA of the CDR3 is TGCGCCAGCAGCTCTCTAGGGAGTCGAACCGGGGAGCTGTACTTC.

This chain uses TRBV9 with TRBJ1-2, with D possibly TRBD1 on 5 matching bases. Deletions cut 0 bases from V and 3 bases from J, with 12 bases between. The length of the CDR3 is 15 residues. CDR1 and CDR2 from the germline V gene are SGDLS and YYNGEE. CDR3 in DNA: TGTGCCAGCAGCGTAGGGGGCAGGGAGGACTATGGCTACACCTTC. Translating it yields CASSVGGREDYGYTF.

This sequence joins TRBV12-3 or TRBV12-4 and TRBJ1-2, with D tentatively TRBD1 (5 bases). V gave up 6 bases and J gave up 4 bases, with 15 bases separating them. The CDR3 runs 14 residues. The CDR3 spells CASRRQLSSYGYTF. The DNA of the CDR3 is TGTGCCAGCAGAAGACAGTTGAGCTCCTATGGCTACACCTTC.

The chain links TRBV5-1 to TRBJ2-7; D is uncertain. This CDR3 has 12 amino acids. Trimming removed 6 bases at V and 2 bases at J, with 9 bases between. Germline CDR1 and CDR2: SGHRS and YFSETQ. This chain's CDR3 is CASKASPYEQYF. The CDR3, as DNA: TGCGCCAGCAAGGCAAGTCCCTACGAGCAGTACTTC.

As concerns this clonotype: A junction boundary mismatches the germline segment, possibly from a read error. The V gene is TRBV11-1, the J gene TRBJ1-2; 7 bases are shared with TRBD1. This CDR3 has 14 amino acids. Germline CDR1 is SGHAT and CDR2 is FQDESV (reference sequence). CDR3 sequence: CVSSPRTGGYGYTF. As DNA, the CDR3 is TGTGTCAGCAGCCCTAGGACAGGAGGCTATGGCTACACTTTC.

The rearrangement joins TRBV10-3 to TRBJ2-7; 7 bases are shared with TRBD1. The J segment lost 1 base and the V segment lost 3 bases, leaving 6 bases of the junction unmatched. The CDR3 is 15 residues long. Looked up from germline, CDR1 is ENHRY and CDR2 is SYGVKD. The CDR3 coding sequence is TGTGCCATCAGTGAAACCCCGACAGGGTCCTACGAGCAGTACTTC. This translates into CAISETPTGSYEQYF.

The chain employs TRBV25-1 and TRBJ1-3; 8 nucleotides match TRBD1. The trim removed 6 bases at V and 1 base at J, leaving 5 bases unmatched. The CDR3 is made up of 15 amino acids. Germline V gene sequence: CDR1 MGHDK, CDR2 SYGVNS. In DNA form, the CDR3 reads TGTGCCAGCAGCCACAGGGGGGTTTCTGGAAACACCATATATTTT. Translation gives CASSHRGVSGNTIYF. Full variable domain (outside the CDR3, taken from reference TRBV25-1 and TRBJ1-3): EADIYQTPRYLVIGTGKKITLECSQTMGHDKMYWYQQDPGMELHLIHYSYGVNSTEKGDLSSESTVSRIRTEHFPLTLESARPSHTSQYLCASSHRGVSGNTIYFGEGSWLTVV.

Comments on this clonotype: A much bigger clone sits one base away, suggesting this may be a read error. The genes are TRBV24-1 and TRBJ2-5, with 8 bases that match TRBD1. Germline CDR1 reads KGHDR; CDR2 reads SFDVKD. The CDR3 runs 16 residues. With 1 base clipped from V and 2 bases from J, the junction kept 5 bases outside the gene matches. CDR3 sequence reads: CATSDFQGALQETQYF. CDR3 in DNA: TGTGCCACCAGTGATTTTCAGGGGGCCCTACAAGAGACCCAGTACTTC.

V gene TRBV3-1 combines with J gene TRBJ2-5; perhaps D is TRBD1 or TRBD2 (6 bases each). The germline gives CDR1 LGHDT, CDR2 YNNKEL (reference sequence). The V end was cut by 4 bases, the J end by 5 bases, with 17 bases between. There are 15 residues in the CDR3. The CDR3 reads CASSPQEGVGETQYF. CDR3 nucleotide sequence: TGTGCCAGCAGCCCCCAGGAGGGGGTTGGGGAGACCCAGTACTTC.

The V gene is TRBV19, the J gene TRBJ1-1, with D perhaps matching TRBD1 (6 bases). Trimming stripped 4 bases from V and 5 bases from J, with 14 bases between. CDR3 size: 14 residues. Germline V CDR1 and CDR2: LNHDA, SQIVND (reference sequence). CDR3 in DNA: TGTGCCAGTAGTAGTTACAGGGATTGGACTGAAGCTTTCTTT. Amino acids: CASSSYRDWTEAFF.